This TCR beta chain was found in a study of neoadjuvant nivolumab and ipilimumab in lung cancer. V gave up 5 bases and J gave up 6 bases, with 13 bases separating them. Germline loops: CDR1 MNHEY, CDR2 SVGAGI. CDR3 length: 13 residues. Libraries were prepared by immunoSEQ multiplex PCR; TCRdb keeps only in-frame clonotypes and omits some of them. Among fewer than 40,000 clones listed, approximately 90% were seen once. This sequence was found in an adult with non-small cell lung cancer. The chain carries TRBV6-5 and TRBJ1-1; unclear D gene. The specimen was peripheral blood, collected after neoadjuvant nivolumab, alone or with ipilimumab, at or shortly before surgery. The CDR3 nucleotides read TGTGCCAGCAGTCCAGACTTAGCAGCTGAAGCTTTCTTT. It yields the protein CASSPDLAAEAFF.